This is a list of T cell receptor beta chains from one sample in a study of CD8 T cells in ankylosing spondylitis. TCRdb independently ran MiXCR on the 5' RACE reads; one entry per CDR3 protein. The table includes 300,000 to 350,000 distinct CDR3 sequences, roughly 14% detected once. Sequencing was carried out using blood, either unsorted or a sorted T cell fraction (not recorded which). The receptors were sampled from a male donor with ankylosing spondylitis or in good health (not recorded which). CDR3s include the opening cysteine and the closing phenylalanine or tryptophan. The D gene is left open where the match is weak. For some rows the clone size is stated as once, few or many, or as a class when expanded; others skip it.

abundance	d_gene	v_gene	j_gene	CDR3nt	CDR3aa
once	-	TRBV19	TRBJ2-3	TGTGCCAGTAGTATATCAGATACGCAGTATTTT	CASSISDTQYF
few	-	TRBV24-1	TRBJ2-1	TGTGCCACCAGTTCCTCAGAGGGCGCTAACTACAATGAGCAGTTCTTC	CATSSSEGANYNEQFF
few	-	TRBV20-1	TRBJ2-3	TGCAGTGCTAGAGGCAGGGATCTAGTCCAGGGGACAGATACGCAGTATTTT	CSARGRDLVQGTDTQYF
-	-	TRBV3-1	TRBJ2-5	TGTGCCAGCAGCCAAGATATTACAAACCAAGAGACCCAGTACTTC	CASSQDITNQETQYF
-	-	TRBV20-1	TRBJ2-2	TGCAGTGCTAGAGAAACAGGAGCGAACACCGGGGAGCTGTTTTTT	CSARETGANTGELFF
-	-	TRBV6-1	TRBJ2-1	TGTGCCAGCACGGGCAGGGTTCGGACGGGCTACAATGAGCAGTTCTTC	CASTGRVRTGYNEQFF
-	-	TRBV27	TRBJ1-1	TGTGCCAGCAGTTTAGCCCCGCGTAACACTGAAGCTTTCTTT	CASSLAPRNTEAFF
few	-	TRBV5-5	TRBJ2-3	TGTGCCAGCAGCTTGGAGGGGATAGATACGCAGTATTTT	CASSLEGIDTQYF
few	TRBD1	TRBV5-4	TRBJ2-1	TGTGCCAGCAGCTACTCCCAGGGGGCTAGCAATGAGCAGTTCTTC	CASSYSQGASNEQFF
many	-	TRBV5-1	TRBJ1-2	TGCGCCAGCAGCTCGAGTCCGGGACTTACGTATGGCTACACCTTC	CASSSSPGLTYGYTF
-	-	TRBV3-1	TRBJ2-3	TGTGCCAGCAGCCAAGGAGGGTATACGCAGTATTTT	CASSQGGYTQYF
few	-	TRBV7-2	TRBJ2-5	TGTGCCAGCAGCCGTATAGCGGTATGGTCCCAAGAGACCCAGTACTTC	CASSRIAVWSQETQYF
-	TRBD2	TRBV7-2	TRBJ2-7	TGTGCCAGCAGCCAAGGGGTAGGCGGGAGTTCCTACGAGCAGTACTTC	CASSQGVGGSSYEQYF
-	TRBD1	TRBV11-2	TRBJ1-1	TGTGCCAGCAGCTTGGAGGGACAGGTGGGCACTGAAGCTTTCTTT	CASSLEGQVGTEAFF
few	-	TRBV4-1	TRBJ2-3	TGCGCCAGCAGCCAAGTCGTGGTAGCATTTGATACGCAGTATTTT	CASSQVVVAFDTQYF
-	-	TRBV6-2/TRBV6-3	TRBJ2-6	TGTGCCAGCAGTAGGGCCAACGTCCTGACTTTC	CASSRANVLTF
few	-	TRBV7-9	TRBJ1-5	TGTGCCAGCAGCTCGGGTGGCGGAAGCAATCAGCCCCAGCATTTT	CASSSGGGSNQPQHF
few	-	TRBV12-3/TRBV12-4	TRBJ1-1	TGTGCCAGCAGTAGTACGGTGTCGGACACTGAAGCTTTCTTT	CASSSTVSDTEAFF
-	-	TRBV4-2	TRBJ2-3	TGTGCCAGCAGCCAAGAGCGGACGCGCGGAGATACGCAGTATTTT	CASSQERTRGDTQYF
few	-	TRBV10-2	TRBJ1-3	TGCGCCAGCAGTGAGTTAGGGTTCTCTGGAAACACCATATATTTT	CASSELGFSGNTIYF
few	TRBD2	TRBV29-1	TRBJ2-7	TGCAGCGTCAAACGGACTAGTAGGGCCTACGAGCAGTACTTC	CSVKRTSRAYEQYF
few	TRBD2	TRBV4-2	TRBJ2-3	TGTGCCAGCAGTCCTCTCGGAGCGGGGAACTTCACAGATACGCAGTATTTT	CASSPLGAGNFTDTQYF
-	TRBD2	TRBV12-3/TRBV12-4	TRBJ2-4	TGTGCCAGCAGTTCCCCCCGACTAGCGGGGGGGCCAAACATTCAGTACTTC	CASSSPRLAGGPNIQYF
-	TRBD1	TRBV6-1	TRBJ1-2	TGTGCCAGCAGCCGCGGACAGGGCGACTATGGCTACACCTTC	CASSRGQGDYGYTF
-	-	TRBV3-1	TRBJ2-2	TGTGCCTCCACCCAAGGGAGCCAGCGAACGAACACCGGGGAGCTGTTTTTT	CASTQGSQRTNTGELFF
many	-	TRBV18	TRBJ1-1	TGTGCCAGCTCACCTCCCCAGCGGGGTGGCACTGAAGCTTTCTTT	CASSPPQRGGTEAFF
-	-	TRBV19	TRBJ1-1	TGTGCCAGTAGTCGTTACAGGGTGTCGGTCCCTGAAGCTTTCTTT	CASSRYRVSVPEAFF
few	-	TRBV12-3/TRBV12-4	TRBJ1-1	TGTGCCAGCAGTTTAGCTCAGGGTTTGGTCACTGAAGCTTTCTTT	CASSLAQGLVTEAFF
few	TRBD1	TRBV20-1	TRBJ2-7	TGCAGTGCAATACCGGGACAGAGCGATTACGAGCAGTACTTC	CSAIPGQSDYEQYF
-	-	TRBV21-1	TRBJ2-4	TGTGCCAGCAGGCGATCTAGCACCCCAAACCTAGCCAAAAACATTCAGTACTTC	CASRRSSTPNLAKNIQYF
-	TRBD2	TRBV20-1	TRBJ2-3	TGCAGTGCTAGAGGGGTAGTAGCGGGAGCGCCCCCAGATACGCAGTATTTT	CSARGVVAGAPPDTQYF
-	-	TRBV20-1	TRBJ2-3	TGCAGTGCCCCCCCGGTTCAGGGACCCAGGGAGACAGATACGCAGTATTTT	CSAPPVQGPRETDTQYF
-	-	TRBV20-1	TRBJ2-1	TGCAGTGCTAGCGGGCTAGACAATGAGCAGTTCTTC	CSASGLDNEQFF
-	TRBD1	TRBV5-1	TRBJ1-1	TGCGCCAGCAGCGTTATGACAGGGCTCGACACTGAAGCTTTCTTT	CASSVMTGLDTEAFF
few	TRBD2	TRBV20-1	TRBJ2-7	TGCAGTGCTAGAGACTGGACTAGCGGGAGCTCCTACGAGCAGTACTTC	CSARDWTSGSSYEQYF
-	-	TRBV20-1	TRBJ2-3	TGCAGTGTGCGATTCGTGTGGGGGGACACAGATACGCAGTATTTT	CSVRFVWGDTDTQYF
many	-	TRBV12-3/TRBV12-4	TRBJ2-7	TGTGCCAGCAGTCGAGGGGGCGAGCAGTACTTC	CASSRGGEQYF
-	TRBD2	TRBV20-1	TRBJ2-3	TGCAGTGCCCCGGACAGGGCCACTAGCGGGGGCCTTAGCACAGATACGCAGTATTTT	CSAPDRATSGGLSTDTQYF
-	-	TRBV3-1	TRBJ2-6	TGTGCCAGCAGCCAAGTCGGGACCCCTTCTCGGGCCAACGTCCTGACTTTC	CASSQVGTPSRANVLTF
-	TRBD1	TRBV5-6	TRBJ1-1	TGTGCCAGCAGCCCAGGGGGCAGGTCTGAAGCTTTCTTT	CASSPGGRSEAFF
-	-	TRBV20-1	TRBJ2-7	TGCAGTGCTAGAGAGTCCTACGAGCAGTACTTC	CSARESYEQYF